This T cell receptor (beta chain) derives from a study of blood T cell repertoires in COVID-19. Study-level information: Some COVID-19 samples were acute and others convalescent; all came from the United States, Italy and Spain. T cells, B-cell-depleted T cells, or PBMCs provided the cDNA or gDNA that served as material.

The CDR3 contains 14 residues. With 5 bases removed from V and 5 bases from J, the gap between germline ends came to 13 bases. CDR1 and CDR2 from the germline V gene are MNHEY and SMNVEV (reference sequence). Data came from immunoSEQ multiplex PCR; TCRdb stores just in-frame clones and leaves some out. The sample records about 120,000 clones, less than 80% being singletons. The clonotype was recovered from a man in his forties or fifties with acute or convalescent COVID-19. This chain links TRBV27 with TRBJ2-1, with D perhaps matching TRBD2 (6 bases). The sample consisted of peripheral blood. CDR3 bases: TGTGCCAGCAGTCCCCGGGACTTTCACAATGAGCAGTTCTTC. As protein: CASSPRDFHNEQFF.